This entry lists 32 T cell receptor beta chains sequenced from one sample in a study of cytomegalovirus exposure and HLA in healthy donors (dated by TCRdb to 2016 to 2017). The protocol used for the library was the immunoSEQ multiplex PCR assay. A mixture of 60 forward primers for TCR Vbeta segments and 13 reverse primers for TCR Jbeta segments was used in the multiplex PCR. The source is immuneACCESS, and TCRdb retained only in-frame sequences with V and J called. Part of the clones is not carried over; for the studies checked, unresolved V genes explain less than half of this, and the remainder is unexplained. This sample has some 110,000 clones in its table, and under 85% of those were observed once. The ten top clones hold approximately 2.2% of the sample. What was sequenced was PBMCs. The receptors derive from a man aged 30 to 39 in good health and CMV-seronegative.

The CDR3 is CASRRDRDSSYEQYF. CDR3 bases: TGTGCCAGCAGAAGGGACAGGGATAGTTCCTACGAGCAGTACTTC. The chain carries TRBV27 and TRBJ2-7; TRBD1 matches 9 bases. With V trimmed by 6 bases and J by 1 base, 7 bases remained unmatched. The CDR3 consists of 15 residues. Germline values: CDR1 MNHEY, CDR2 SMNVEV (reference sequence).

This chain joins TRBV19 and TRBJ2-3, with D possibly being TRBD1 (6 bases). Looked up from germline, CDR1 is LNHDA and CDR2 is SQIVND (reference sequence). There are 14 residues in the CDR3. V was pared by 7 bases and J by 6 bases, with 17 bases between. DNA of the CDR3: TGTGCCAGTACCCCAAACAGGGATCTGGATACGCAGTATTTT. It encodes CASTPNRDLDTQYF.

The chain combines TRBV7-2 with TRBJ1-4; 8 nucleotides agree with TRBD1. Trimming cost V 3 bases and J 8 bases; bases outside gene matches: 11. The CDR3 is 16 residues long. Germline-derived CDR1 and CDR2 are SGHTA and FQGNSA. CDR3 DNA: TGTGCCAGCAGCTTTTTCCTCGGGACAGGTCCAGAAAAACTGTTTTTT. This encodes CASSFFLGTGPEKLFF.

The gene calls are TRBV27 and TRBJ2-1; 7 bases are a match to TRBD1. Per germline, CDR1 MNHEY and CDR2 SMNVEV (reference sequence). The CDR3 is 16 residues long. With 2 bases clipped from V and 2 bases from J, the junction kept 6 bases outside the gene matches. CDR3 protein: CASSLGQVPTYNEQFF. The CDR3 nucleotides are TGTGCCAGCAGTTTAGGACAGGTGCCAACCTACAATGAGCAGTTCTTC.

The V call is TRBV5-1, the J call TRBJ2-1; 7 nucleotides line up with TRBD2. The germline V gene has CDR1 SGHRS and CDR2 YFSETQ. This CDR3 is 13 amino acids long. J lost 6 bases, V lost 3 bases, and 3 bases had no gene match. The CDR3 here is CASSWGGLNEQFF. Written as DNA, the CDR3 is TGCGCCAGCAGCTGGGGGGGACTCAATGAGCAGTTCTTC.

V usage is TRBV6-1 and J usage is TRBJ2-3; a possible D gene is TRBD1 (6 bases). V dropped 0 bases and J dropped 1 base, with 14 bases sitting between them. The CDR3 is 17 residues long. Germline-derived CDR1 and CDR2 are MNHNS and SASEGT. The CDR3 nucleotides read TGTGCCAGCAGTGAAGCGCAGGGGTTATGGGGCACAGATACGCAGTATTTT. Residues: CASSEAQGLWGTDTQYF.

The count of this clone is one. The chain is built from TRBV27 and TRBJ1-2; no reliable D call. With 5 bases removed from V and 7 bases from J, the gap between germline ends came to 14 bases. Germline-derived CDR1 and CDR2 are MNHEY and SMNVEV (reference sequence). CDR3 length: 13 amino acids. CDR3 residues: CASSPGIWGGYTF. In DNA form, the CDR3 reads TGTGCCAGCAGTCCCGGGATTTGGGGTGGCTACACCTTC.

The CDR3: CAISAPDRATYEQYF. CDR3 nucleotide sequence: TGTGCCATCAGTGCTCCGGACAGGGCGACCTACGAGCAGTACTTC. The rearrangement links TRBV10-3 to TRBJ2-7; 8 bases fit TRBD1. The CDR3 runs to 15 residues. In germline, CDR1 is ENHRY, CDR2 SYGVKD. V lost 4 bases and J lost 2; bases outside the gene matches: 7.

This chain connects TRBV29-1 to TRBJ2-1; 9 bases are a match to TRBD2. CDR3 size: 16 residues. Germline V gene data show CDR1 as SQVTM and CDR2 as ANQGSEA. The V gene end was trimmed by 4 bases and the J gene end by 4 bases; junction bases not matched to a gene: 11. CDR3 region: CSVVPETSGQYNEQFF. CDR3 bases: TGCAGCGTTGTACCCGAGACTAGCGGACAATACAATGAGCAGTTCTTC.

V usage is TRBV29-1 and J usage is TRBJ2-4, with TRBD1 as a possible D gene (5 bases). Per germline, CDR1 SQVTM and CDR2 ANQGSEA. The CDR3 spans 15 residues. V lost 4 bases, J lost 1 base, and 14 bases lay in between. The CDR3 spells CSVVVGDTAKNIQYF. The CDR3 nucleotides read TGCAGCGTTGTAGTAGGGGATACGGCCAAAAACATTCAGTACTTC.

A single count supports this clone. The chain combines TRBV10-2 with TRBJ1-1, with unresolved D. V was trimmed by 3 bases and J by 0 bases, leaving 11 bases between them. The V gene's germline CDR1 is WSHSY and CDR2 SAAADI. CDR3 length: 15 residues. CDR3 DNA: TGCGCCAGCAGTGAAGGGTGGGAGGTGAACACTGAAGCTTTCTTT. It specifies CASSEGWEVNTEAFF.

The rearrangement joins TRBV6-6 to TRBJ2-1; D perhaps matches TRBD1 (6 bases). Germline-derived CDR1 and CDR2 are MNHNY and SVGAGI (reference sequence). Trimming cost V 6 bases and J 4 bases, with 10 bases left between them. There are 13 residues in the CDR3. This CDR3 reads CASRPGQYNEQFF. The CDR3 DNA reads TGTGCCAGCAGACCTGGACAGTACAATGAGCAGTTCTTC.

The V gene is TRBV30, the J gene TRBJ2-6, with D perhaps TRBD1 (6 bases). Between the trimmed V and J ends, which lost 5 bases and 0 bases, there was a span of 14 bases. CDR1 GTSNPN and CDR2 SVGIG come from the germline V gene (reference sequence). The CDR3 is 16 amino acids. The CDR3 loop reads CAWDRSGSSGANVLTF. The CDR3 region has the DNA TGTGCCTGGGACAGGTCAGGGAGCTCTGGGGCCAACGTCCTGACTTTC.

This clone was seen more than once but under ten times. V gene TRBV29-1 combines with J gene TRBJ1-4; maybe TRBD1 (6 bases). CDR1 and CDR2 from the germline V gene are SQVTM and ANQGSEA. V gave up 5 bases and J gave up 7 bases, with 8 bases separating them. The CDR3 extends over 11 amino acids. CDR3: CSVWTVEKLFF. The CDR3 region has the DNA TGCAGCGTTTGGACAGTTGAAAAACTGTTTTTT.

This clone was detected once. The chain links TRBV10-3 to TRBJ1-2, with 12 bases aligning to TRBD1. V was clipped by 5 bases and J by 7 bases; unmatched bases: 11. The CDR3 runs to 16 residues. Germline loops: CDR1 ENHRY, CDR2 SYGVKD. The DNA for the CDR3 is TGTGCCATCAGTCCCTCCCCGGGACAGGGGGCAGGTGGCTACACCTTC. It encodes CAISPSPGQGAGGYTF.

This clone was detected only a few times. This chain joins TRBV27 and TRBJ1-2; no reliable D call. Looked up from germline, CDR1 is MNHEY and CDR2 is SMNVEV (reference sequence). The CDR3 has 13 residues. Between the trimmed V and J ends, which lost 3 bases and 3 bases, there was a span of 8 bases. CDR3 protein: CASSLGLDYGYTF. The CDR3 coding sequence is TGTGCCAGCAGTTTGGGCTTGGACTATGGCTACACCTTC.

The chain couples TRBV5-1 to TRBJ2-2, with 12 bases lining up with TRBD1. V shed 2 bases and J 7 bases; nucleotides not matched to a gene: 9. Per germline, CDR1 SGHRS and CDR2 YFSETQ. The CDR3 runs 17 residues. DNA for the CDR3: TGCGCCAGCAGCTTCACCGGGACAGGGGGCTATATCGGGGAGCTGTTTTTT. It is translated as CASSFTGTGGYIGELFF.

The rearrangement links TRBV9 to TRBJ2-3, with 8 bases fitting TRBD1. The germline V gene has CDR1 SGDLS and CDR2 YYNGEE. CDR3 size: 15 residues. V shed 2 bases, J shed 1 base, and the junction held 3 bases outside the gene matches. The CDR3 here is CASSVTGARTDTQYF. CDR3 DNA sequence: TGTGCCAGCAGCGTGACAGGGGCTCGCACAGATACGCAGTATTTT.

The CDR3: CASSYSNRNTEAFF. The CDR3 DNA reads TGTGCCAGCAGTTACTCAAACAGGAACACTGAAGCTTTCTTT. V and J are TRBV6-5 and TRBJ1-1; the D is unclear. Trimming took off 0 bases at V and 1 base at J, with 6 bases between the two ends. Looked up from germline, CDR1 is MNHEY and CDR2 is SVGAGI. The length of the CDR3 is 14 residues.

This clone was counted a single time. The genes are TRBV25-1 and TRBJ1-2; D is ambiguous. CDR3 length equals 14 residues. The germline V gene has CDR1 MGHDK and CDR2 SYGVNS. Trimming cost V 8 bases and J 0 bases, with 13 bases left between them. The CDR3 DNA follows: TGTGCCAGCCGAGGGCAGGCTCCTAACTATGGCTACACCTTC. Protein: CASRGQAPNYGYTF.

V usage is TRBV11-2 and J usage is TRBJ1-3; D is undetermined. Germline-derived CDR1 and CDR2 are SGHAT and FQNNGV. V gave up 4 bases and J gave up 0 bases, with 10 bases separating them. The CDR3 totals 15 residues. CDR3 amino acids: CASSSHSNSGNTIYF. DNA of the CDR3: TGTGCCAGCAGCTCCCATTCTAACTCTGGAAACACCATATATTTT.

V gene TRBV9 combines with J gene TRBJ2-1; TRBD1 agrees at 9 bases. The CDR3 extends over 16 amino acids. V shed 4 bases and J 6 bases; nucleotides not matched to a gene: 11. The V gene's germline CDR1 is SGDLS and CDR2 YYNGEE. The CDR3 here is CASSPHGTGSLNEQFF. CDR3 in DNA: TGTGCCAGCAGCCCGCACGGGACAGGGAGCCTCAATGAGCAGTTCTTC.

The CDR3 is CSVRNRSFYEQYF. CDR3 sequence (DNA): TGCAGCGTTCGTAACAGGAGTTTCTACGAGCAGTACTTC. V gene TRBV29-1 combines with J gene TRBJ2-7; perhaps TRBD1 as D (5 bases). V was pared by 5 bases and J by 3 bases, with 14 bases between. Looked up from germline, CDR1 is SQVTM and CDR2 is ANQGSEA. This CDR3 contains 13 residues.

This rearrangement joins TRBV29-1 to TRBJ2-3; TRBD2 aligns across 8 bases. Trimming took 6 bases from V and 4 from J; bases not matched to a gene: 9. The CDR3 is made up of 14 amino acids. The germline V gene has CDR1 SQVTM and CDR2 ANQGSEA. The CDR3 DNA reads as TGCAGCGTGGCGGGCAGCGGGAGACCAGATACGCAGTATTTT. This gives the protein CSVAGSGRPDTQYF.

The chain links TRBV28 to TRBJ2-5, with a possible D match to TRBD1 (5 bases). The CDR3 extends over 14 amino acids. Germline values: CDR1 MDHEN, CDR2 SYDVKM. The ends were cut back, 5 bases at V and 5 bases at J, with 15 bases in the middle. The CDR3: CASSNARTRETQYF. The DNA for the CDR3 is TGTGCCAGCAGTAACGCCCGGACACGGGAGACCCAGTACTTC.

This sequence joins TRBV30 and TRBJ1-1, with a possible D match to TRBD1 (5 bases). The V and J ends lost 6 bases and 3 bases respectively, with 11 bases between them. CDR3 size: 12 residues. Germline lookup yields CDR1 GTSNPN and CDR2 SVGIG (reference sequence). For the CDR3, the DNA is TGTGCCTGCCCAGGGTTGCACACTGAAGCTTTCTTT. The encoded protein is CACPGLHTEAFF. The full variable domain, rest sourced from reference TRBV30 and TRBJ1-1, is SQTIHQWPATLVQPVGSPLSLECTVEGTSNPNLYWYRQAAGRGLQLLFYSVGIGQISSEVPQNLSASRPQDRQFILSSKKLLLSDSGFYLCACPGLHTEAFFGQGTRLTVV.

CDR3 sequence reads: CASSEGGGQETQYF. CDR3 sequence (DNA): TGCGCCAGCAGCGAAGGCGGGGGGCAGGAGACCCAGTACTTC. V usage is TRBV5-1 and J usage is TRBJ2-5; TRBD2 agrees at 8 bases. The CDR3 covers 14 residues. Trimming took 4 bases from V and 5 from J; bases not matched to a gene: 7. Germline V gives CDR1 SGHRS, CDR2 YFSETQ.

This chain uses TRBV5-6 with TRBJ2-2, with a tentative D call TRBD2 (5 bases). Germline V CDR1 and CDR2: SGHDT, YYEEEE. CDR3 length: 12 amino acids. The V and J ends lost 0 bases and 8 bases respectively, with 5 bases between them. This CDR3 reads CASSLGGGELFF. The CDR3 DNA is TGTGCCAGCAGCTTGGGCGGGGGGGAGCTGTTTTTT.

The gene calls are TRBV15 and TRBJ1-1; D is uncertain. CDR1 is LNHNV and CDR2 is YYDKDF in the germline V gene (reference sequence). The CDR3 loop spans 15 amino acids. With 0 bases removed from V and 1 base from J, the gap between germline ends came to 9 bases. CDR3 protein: CATSRDLAENTEAFF. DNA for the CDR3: TGTGCCACCAGCAGAGATCTCGCAGAGAACACTGAAGCTTTCTTT.

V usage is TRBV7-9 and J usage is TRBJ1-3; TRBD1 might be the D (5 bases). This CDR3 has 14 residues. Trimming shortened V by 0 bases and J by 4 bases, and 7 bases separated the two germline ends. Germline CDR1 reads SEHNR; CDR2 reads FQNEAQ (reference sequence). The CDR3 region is CASSLAGAGNTIYF. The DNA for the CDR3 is TGTGCCAGCAGCTTAGCAGGGGCGGGAAACACCATATATTTT.

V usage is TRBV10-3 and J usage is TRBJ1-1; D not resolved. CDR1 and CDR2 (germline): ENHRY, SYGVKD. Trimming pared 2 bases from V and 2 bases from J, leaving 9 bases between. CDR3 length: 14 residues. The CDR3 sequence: CAISEDGSNTEAFF. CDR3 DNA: TGTGCCATCAGTGAGGACGGGAGTAACACTGAAGCTTTCTTT.

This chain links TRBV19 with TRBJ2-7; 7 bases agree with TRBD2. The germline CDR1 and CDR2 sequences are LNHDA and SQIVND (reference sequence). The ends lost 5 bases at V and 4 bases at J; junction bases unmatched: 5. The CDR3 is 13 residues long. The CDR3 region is CASSPGTTYEQYF. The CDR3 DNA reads TGTGCCAGTAGTCCCGGGACTACTTACGAGCAGTACTTC. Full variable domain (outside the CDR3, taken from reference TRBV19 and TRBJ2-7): DGGITQSPKYLFRKEGQNVTLSCEQNLNHDAMYWYRQDPGQGLRLIYYSQIVNDFQKGDIAEGYSVSREKKESFPLTVTSAQKNPTAFYLCASSPGTTYEQYFGPGTRLTVT.